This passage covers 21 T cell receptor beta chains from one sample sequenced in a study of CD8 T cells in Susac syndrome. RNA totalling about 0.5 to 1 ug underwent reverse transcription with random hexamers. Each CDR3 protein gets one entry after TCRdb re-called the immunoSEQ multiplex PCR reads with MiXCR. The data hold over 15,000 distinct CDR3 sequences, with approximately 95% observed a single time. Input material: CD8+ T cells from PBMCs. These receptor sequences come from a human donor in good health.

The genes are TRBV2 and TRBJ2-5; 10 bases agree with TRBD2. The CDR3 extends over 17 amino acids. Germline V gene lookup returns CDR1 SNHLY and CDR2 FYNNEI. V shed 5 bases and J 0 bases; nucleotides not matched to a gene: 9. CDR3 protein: CASSWWTSGENQETQYF. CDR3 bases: TGTGCCAGCAGTTGGTGGACTAGCGGAGAAAACCAAGAGACCCAGTACTTC.

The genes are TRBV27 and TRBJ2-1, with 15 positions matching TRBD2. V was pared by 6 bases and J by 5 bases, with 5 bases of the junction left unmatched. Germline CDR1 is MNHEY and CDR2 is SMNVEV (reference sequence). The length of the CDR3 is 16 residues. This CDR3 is CASSHGLAGGHNEQFF. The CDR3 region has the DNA TGTGCCAGCAGCCACGGACTAGCGGGAGGGCACAATGAGCAGTTCTTC.

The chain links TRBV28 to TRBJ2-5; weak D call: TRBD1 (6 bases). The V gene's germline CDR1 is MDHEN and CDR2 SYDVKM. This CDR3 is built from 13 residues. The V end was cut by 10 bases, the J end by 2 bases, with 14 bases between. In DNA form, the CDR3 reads TGTGCCACCACGGACAGACTACAAGAGACCCAGTACTTC. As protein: CATTDRLQETQYF.

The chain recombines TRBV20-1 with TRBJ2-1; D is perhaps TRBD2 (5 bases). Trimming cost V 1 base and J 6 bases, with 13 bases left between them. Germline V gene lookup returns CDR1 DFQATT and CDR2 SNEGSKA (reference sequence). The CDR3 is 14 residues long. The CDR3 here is CSARVEGFGNEQFF. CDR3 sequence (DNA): TGCAGTGCTAGAGTAGAGGGATTTGGCAATGAGCAGTTCTTC.

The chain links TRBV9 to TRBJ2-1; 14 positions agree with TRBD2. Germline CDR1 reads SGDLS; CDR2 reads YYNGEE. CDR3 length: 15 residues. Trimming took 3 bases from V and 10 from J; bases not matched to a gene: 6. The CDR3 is CASSETSGRDREQFF. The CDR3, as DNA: TGTGCCAGCAGCGAGACTAGCGGGAGGGATCGGGAGCAGTTCTTC.

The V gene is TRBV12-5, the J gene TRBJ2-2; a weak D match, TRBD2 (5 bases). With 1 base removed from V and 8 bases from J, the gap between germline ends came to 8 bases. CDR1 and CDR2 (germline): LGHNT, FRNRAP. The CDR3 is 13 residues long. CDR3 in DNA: TGTGCTAGTGGTTTGGGGAGGTCGGGGGAGCTGTTTTTT. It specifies CASGLGRSGELFF.

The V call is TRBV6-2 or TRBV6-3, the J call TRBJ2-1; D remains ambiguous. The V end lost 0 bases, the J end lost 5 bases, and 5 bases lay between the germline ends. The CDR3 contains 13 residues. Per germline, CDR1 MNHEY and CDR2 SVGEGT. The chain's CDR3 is CASSYSADNEQFF. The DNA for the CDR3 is TGTGCCAGCAGTTACTCGGCAGACAATGAGCAGTTCTTC.

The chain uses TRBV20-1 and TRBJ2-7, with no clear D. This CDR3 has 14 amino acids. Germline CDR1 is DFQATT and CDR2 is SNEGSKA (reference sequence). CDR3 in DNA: TGCAGTGCCGACCCCTTCGGCATGCCCTACGAGCAGCACGTC. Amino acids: CSADPFGMPYEQHV.

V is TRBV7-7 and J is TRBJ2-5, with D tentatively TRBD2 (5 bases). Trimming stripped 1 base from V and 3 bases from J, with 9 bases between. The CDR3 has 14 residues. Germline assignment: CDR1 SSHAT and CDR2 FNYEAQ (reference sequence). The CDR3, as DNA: TGTGCCAGCAGCTTAGGAACCGGGGAAGAGACCCAGTACTTC. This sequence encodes CASSLGTGEETQYF.

CDR3 in DNA: TGTGCCAGCAGCCCCCCCCTTGGAGGGACCTACGAGCAGTACTTC. Protein product: CASSPPLGGTYEQYF. The rearrangement uses TRBV7-9 and TRBJ2-7; weak D call: TRBD2 (6 bases). CDR1 SEHNR and CDR2 FQNEAQ come from the germline V gene (reference sequence). The CDR3 covers 15 residues. V lost 5 bases and J 2 bases, leaving 16 bases between the germline ends.

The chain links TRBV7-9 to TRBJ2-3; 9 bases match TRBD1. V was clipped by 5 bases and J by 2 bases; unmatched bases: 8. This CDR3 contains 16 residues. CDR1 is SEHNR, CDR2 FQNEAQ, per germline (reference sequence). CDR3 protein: CASSHSRDRVTDTQYF. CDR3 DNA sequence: TGTGCCAGCAGCCATAGTCGGGACAGGGTCACAGATACGCAGTATTTT. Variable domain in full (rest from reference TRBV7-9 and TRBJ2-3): DTGVSQNPRHKITKRGQNVTFRCDPISEHNRLYWYRQTLGQGPEFLTYFQNEAQLEKSRLLSDRFSAERPKGSFSTLEIQRTEQGDSAMYLCASSHSRDRVTDTQYFGPGTRLTVL.

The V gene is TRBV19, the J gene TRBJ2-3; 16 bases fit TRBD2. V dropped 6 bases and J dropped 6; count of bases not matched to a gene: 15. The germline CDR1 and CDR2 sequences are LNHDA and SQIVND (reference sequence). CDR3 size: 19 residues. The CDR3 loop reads CASSHGTSGRAYAVDTQYF. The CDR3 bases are TGTGCCAGTAGCCATGGGACTAGCGGGAGGGCCTACGCGGTGGATACGCAGTATTTT.

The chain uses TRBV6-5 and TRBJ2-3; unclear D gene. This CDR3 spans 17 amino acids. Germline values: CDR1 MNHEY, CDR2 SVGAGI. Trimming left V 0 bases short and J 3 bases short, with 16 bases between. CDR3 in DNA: TGTGCCAGCAGTTACTCGAACTGGGGTATCAGTACAGATACGCAGTATTTT. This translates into CASSYSNWGISTDTQYF.

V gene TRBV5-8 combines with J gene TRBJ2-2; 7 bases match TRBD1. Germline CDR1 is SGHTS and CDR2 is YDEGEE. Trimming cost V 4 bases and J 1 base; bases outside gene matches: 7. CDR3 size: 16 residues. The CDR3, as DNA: TGTGCCAGCAGCACCCAGGGGGAAGGGAACACCGGGGAGCTGTTTTTT. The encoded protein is CASSTQGEGNTGELFF.

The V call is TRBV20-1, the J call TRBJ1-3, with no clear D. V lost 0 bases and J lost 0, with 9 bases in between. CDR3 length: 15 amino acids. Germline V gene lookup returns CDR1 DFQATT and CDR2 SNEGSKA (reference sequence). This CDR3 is CSARDDSVSGNTIYF. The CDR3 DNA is TGCAGTGCTAGAGATGACTCAGTCTCTGGAAACACCATATATTTT.

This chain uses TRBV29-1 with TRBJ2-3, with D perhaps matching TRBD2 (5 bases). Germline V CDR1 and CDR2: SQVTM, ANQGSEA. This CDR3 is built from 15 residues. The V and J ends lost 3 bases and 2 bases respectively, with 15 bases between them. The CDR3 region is CSVDPWETYTDTQYF. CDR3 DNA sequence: TGCAGCGTTGATCCGTGGGAGACCTACACAGATACGCAGTATTTT.

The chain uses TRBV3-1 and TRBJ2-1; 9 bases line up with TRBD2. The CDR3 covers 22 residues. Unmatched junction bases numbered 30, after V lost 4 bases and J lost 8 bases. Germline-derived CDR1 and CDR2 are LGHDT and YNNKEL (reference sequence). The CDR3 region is CASSPPMLGTGGRALYLHEQFF. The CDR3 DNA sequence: TGTGCCAGCAGCCCTCCGATGCTGGGGACGGGCGGGAGGGCCCTATATCTTCATGAGCAGTTCTTC.

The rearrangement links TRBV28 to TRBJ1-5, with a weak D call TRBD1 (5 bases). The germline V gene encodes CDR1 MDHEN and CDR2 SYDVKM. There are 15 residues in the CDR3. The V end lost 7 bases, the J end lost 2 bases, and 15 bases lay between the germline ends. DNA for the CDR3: TGTGCCAGCACCTGGGGGGAGATAGGCAATCAGCCCCAGCATTTT. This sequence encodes CASTWGEIGNQPQHF. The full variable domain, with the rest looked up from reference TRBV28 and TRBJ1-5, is DVKVTQSSRYLVKRTGEKVFLECVQDMDHENMFWYRQDPGLGLRLIYFSYDVKMKEKGDIPEGYSVSREKKERFSLILESASTNQTSMYLCASTWGEIGNQPQHFGDGTRLSIL.

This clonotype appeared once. CDR3 DNA: TGTGCCAGTAGAAACCGAGGGCGGCCCCTAAATTATGAGCAGTTCTTC. This gives the protein CASRNRGRPLNYEQFF. V is TRBV19 and J is TRBJ2-1; TRBD2 is a possible D gene (5 bases). V was trimmed by 6 bases and J by 8 bases, leaving 23 bases between them. CDR3 length: 16 residues. CDR1 LNHDA and CDR2 SQIVND come from the germline V gene (reference sequence).

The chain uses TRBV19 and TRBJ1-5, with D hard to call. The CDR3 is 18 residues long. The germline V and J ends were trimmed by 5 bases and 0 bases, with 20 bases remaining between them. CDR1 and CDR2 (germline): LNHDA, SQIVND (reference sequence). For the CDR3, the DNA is TGTGCCAGTAGTCCTGATCTTTCGGACCGTTATAGCAATCAGCCCCAGCATTTT. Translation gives CASSPDLSDRYSNQPQHF.

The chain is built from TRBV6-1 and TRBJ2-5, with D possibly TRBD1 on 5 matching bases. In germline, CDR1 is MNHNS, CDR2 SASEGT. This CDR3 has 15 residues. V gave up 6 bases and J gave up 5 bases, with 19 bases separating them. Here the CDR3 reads CASRKGAQELETQYF. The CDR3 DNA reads TGTGCCAGCAGAAAAGGGGCCCAGGAATTGGAGACCCAGTACTTC.